This T cell receptor beta chain was identified in a study of beta chain features in type 1 diabetes. It was via CD45RO/CCR7/CD25/CD127/CD95/CD27 that CD4+ naive, central memory, regulatory and stem cell-like memory cells were sorted. Germline V gives CDR1 MNHEY, CDR2 SVGAGI. The V gene lost 3 bases and the J gene lost 4 bases, with 15 bases spanning the gap. This CDR3 region has 15 residues. Study results and limitations: In type 1 diabetes patients, VDJ junctions had fewer insertions; deletions at these junctions were more frequent. Equally in patients and controls, PCR might preferentially amplify shorter templates. Patients showed naive, central memory and Treg TCRB repertoires that appeared more similar than those of healthy donors.

This clone came up a few times. Its antigen remains unidentified. The investigators reverse transcribed all of the isolated RNA, so they sequenced expressed TCRB transcripts. Libraries were prepared by immunoSEQ multiplex PCR; TCRdb keeps only in-frame clonotypes and omits some of them. The table lists 300,000 to 450,000 clones, about 20% of them singletons. The material sequenced was naive CD4+ T cells from blood. The chain employs TRBV6-5 and TRBJ1-1; weak D call: TRBD1 (5 bases). The receptor was isolated from a woman aged 18-29 years in good health. CDR3 bases: TGTGCCAGCAGTTATCGGGACTTTGCAAGCACTGAAGCTTTCTTT. Its protein product is CASSYRDFASTEAFF.